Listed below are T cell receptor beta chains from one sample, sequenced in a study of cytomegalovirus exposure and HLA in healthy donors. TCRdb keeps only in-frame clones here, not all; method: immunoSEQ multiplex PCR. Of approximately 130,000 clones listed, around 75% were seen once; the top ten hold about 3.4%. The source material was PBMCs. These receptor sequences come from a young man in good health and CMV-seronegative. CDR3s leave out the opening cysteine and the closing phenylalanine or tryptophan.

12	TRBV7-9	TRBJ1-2	ASSSNHINYGYT
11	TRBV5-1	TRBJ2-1	ASTIQGSNEQF
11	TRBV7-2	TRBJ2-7	ASSLRLPDEQY
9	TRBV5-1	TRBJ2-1	ASSPDNEQF
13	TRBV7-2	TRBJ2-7	ASALAGVHFYEQY
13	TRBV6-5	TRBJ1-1	ASSYSRRGSTEAF
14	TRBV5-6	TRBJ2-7	ASSLTGIAEIGGQY
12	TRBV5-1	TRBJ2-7	ASSLWQGQDATY
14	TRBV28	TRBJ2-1	ASSLLAGVSYNEQF
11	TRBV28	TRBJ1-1	ASRTGGYTEAF
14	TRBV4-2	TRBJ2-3	ASSLTQGGSTDTQY
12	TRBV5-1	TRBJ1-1	ASSPIAGQIEAF
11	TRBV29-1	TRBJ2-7	SVGTSGVYEQY
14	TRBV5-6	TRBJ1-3	ASSLRLSVSGNTIY
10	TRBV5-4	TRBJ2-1	ASMDRVNEQF
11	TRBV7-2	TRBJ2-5	ASSLQYQETQY
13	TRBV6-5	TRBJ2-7	ASSYSRGGGYEQY
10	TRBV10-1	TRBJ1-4	ASSESSEKLF
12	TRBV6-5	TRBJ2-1	ASSPQTTYNEQF
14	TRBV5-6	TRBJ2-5	ASSLGFEQGQETQY
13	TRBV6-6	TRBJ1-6	ASSLQGPYNSPLH
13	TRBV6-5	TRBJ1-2	ASSLRQEWDYGYT